This TCR beta chain was recovered during a study of blood T cells in healthy people across ages. Findings and limits, study-wide: It was not possible, with unsorted PBMCs, to conclusively compare naive and antigen-experienced cells.

The CDR3 spans 15 residues. Trimming cost V 3 bases and J 6 bases; bases outside gene matches: 7. Germline lookup yields CDR1 MGHRA and CDR2 YSYEKL. Every sample yielded at least 6.5 million isolated PBMCs. This clonotype was counted between two and nine times. Antigen unknown. For the second PCR, which ran for roughly 6 to 12 cycles, a sample-barcoded 5' primer and a J-beta primer mix were used. From the 5' RACE reads, TCRdb called clonotypes with MiXCR, one entry per CDR3 protein. The table has some 880,000 distinct CDR3 sequences, around 34% seen once. The chain couples TRBV4-1 to TRBJ2-1; 8 nucleotides line up with TRBD1. The sequence was obtained from a man younger than 30 in good health. The sample was blood. The CDR3: CASSHGQGLINEQFF. The CDR3 DNA is TGCGCCAGCAGCCACGGACAGGGACTTATCAATGAGCAGTTCTTC.